This T cell receptor (beta chain) emerged from a study of blood T cell repertoires in COVID-19. Whole-study context: Some COVID-19 samples were acute and others convalescent; all came from the United States, Italy and Spain.

The junction had 9 bases not matched to a gene; V was cut back by 5 bases and J by 6 bases. This CDR3 comprises 15 residues. CDR1 and CDR2 (germline): SGHAT, FQNNGV. The method was immunoSEQ multiplex PCR; TCRdb's version includes in-frame clones alone and lacks a portion of them. Of more than 95,000 clones in the sample, 75% to 90% are singletons; the top ten hold 7.7%. J is TRBJ1-4 and V is TRBV11-2, with 7 bases identical to TRBD1. The sample comprised peripheral blood. The sequence was obtained from a human donor in a cohort sampled during active COVID-19. CDR3 nucleotide sequence: TGTGCCAGCAGCCCGACAGGGCAAAGTCATGAAAAACTGTTTTTT. Translating it yields CASSPTGQSHEKLFF.